Here is one TCR beta chain with its context. This entry belongs to a study of cytomegalovirus exposure and HLA in healthy donors. This CDR3 is built from 14 residues. Germline V gene sequence: CDR1 LGHNT, CDR2 FRNRAP. Trimming removed 8 bases at V and 5 bases at J, with 18 bases between. PCR employed 60 Vbeta and 13 Jbeta primers. Repertoires were generated with immunoSEQ multiplex PCR, while TCRdb's copy carries only in-frame clones and drops some. The sample has some 190,000 clones; roughly 75% are singletons. The sample comprised PBMCs. The V call is TRBV12-5, the J call TRBJ1-1, with D hard to call. This TCR derives from a man younger than 45 in good health and CMV-seropositive. CDR3 amino acids: CASKKETLRTEAFF. For the CDR3, the DNA is TGTGCTAGTAAGAAGGAAACCTTGAGGACTGAAGCTTTCTTT. Combining the CDR3 with reference TRBV12-5 and TRBJ1-1 gives the whole variable domain DARVTQTPRHKVTEMGQEVTMRCQPILGHNTVFWYRQTMMQGLELLAYFRNRAPLDDSGMPKDRFSAEMPDATLATLKIQPSEPRDSAVYFCASKKETLRTEAFFGQGTRLTVV.